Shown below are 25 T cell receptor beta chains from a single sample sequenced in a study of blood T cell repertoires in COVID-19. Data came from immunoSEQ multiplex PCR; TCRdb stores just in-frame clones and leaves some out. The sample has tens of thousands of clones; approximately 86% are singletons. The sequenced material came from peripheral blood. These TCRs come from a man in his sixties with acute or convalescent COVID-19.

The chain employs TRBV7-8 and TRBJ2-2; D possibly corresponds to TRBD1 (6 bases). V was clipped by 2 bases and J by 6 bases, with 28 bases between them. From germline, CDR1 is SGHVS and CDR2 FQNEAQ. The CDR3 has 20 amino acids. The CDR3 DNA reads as TGTGCCAGCAGCTTATGGGCAGGGAGTGCGGCCGGCAAGGGGGCCGGGGAGCTGTTTTTT. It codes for CASSLWAGSAAGKGAGELFF.

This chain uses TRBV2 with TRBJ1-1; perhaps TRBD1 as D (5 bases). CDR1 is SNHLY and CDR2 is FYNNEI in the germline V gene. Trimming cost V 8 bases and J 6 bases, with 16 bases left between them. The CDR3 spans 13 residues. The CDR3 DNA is TGTGCCAGCTCGGGACTATTGGACCCTGAAGCTTTCTTT. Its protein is CASSGLLDPEAFF.

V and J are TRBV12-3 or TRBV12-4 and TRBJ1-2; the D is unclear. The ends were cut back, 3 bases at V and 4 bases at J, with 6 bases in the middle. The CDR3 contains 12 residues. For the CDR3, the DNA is TGTGCCAGCAGTTTCGGCGGCTATGGCTACACCTTC. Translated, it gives CASSFGGYGYTF.

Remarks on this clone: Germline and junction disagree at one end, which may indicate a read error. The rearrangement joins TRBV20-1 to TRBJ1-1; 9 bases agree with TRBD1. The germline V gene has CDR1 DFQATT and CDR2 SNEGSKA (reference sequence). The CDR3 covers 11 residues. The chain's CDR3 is CSARDGDRENF. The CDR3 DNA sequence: TGCAGTGCTAGAGATGGGGACAGGGAAAACTTT.

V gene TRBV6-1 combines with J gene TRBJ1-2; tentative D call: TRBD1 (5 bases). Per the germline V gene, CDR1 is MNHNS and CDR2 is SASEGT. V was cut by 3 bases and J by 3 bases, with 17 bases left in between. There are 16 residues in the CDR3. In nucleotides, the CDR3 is TGTGCCAGCAGTGATGCGACAGCCGTGGGCTACTATGGCTACACCTTC. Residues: CASSDATAVGYYGYTF.

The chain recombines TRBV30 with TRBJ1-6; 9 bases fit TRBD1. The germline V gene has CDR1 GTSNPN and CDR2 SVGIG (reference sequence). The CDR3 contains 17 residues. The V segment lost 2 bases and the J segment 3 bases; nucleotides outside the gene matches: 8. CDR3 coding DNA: TGTGCCTGGAGTAATCCCGGGACAGGGAGCTATAATTCACCCCTCCACTTT. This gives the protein CAWSNPGTGSYNSPLHF.

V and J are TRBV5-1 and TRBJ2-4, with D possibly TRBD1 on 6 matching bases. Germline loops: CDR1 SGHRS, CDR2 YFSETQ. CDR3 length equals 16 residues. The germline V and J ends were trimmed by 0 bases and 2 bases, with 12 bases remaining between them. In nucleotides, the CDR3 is TGCGCCAGCAGCTTGGAGGGGGTGGATCCCAAAAACATTCAGTACTTC. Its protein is CASSLEGVDPKNIQYF.

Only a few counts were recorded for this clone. In DNA form, the CDR3 reads TGTGCCAGCAGGGGGACAGGGGGCGACGAGCAGTACTTC. This sequence encodes CASRGTGGDEQYF. J is TRBJ2-7 and V is TRBV28, with TRBD1 matching over 12 bases. Germline V lookup: CDR1 MDHEN, CDR2 SYDVKM. Germline trimming cut 6 bases from V and 5 bases from J; bases unmatched to any gene: 2. The CDR3 is 13 amino acids.

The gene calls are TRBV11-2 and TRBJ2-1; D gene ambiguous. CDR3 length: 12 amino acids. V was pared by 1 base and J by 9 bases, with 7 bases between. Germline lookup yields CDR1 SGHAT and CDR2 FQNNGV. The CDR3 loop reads CASSLALAEQFF. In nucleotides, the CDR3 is TGTGCCAGCAGCTTAGCGTTGGCTGAGCAGTTCTTC.

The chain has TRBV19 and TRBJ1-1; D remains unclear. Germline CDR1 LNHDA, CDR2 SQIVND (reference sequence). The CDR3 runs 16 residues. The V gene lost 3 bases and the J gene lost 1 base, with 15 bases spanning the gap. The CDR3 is CASSMVTRVGNTEAFF. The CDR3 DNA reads TGTGCCAGTAGTATGGTTACCCGGGTGGGGAACACTGAAGCTTTCTTT.

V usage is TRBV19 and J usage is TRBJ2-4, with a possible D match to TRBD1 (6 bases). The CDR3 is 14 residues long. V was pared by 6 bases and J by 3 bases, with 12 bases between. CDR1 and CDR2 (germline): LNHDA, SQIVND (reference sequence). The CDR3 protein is CASRDRYGKNIQYF. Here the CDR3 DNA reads TGTGCCAGTAGAGACAGGTACGGCAAAAACATTCAGTACTTC.

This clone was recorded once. The CDR3 region is CAISARQETQYF. CDR3 sequence (DNA): TGTGCCATCAGTGCCAGACAAGAGACCCAGTACTTC. The chain has TRBV10-3 and TRBJ2-5; D uncertain. The CDR3 is 12 residues long. Per the germline V gene, CDR1 is ENHRY and CDR2 is SYGVKD. With 4 bases removed from V and 2 bases from J, the gap between germline ends came to 5 bases.

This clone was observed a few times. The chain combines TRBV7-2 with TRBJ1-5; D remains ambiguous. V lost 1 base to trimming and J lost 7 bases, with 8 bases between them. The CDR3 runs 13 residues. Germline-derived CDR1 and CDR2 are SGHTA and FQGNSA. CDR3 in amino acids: CASSLDIRQPQHF. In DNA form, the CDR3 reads TGTGCCAGCAGCTTAGATATTCGGCAGCCCCAGCATTTT.

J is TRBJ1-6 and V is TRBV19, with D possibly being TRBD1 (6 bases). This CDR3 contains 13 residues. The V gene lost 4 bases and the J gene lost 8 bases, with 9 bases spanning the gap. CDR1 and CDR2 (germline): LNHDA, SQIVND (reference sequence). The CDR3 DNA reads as TGTGCCAGTAGTAGTAACAGGGATTCACCCCTCCACTTT. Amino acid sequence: CASSSNRDSPLHF. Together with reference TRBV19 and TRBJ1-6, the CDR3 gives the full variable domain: DGGITQSPKYLFRKEGQNVTLSCEQNLNHDAMYWYRQDPGQGLRLIYYSQIVNDFQKGDIAEGYSVSREKKESFPLTVTSAQKNPTAFYLCASSSNRDSPLHFGNGTRLTVT.

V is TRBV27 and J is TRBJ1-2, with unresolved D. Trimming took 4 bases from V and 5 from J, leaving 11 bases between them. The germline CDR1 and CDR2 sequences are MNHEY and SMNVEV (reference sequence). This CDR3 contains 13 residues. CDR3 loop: CASSSGLGYGYTF. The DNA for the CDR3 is TGTGCCAGCAGTTCGGGGTTGGGATATGGCTACACCTTC.

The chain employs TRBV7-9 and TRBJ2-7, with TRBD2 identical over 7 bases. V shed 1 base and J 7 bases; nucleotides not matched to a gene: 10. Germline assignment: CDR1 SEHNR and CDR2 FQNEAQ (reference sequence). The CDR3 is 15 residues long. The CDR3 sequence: CASSLVGEGLGEQYF. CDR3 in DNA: TGTGCCAGCAGCTTAGTTGGGGAGGGCCTCGGAGAGCAGTACTTC.

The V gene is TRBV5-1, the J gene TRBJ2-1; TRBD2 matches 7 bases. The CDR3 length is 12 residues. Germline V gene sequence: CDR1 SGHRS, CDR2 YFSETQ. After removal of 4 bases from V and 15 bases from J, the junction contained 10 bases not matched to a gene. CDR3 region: CASSRDYLGGFF. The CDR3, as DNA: TGCGCCAGCAGCAGGGACTACCTAGGAGGGTTCTTC.

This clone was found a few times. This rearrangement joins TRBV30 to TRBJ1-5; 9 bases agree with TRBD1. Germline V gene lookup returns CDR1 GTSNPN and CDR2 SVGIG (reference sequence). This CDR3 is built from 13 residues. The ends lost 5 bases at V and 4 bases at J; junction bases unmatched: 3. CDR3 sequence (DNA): TGTGCCTGGGCGGACAGGGGAAATCAGCCCCAGCATTTT. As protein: CAWADRGNQPQHF.

CDR3 residues: CSVGVGGTNEKLFF. In DNA form, the CDR3 reads TGCAGCGTTGGGGTTGGGGGCACTAATGAAAAACTGTTTTTT. The rearrangement joins TRBV29-1 to TRBJ1-4; TRBD1 is a possible D gene (6 bases). Germline V gene lookup returns CDR1 SQVTM and CDR2 ANQGSEA. Trimming left V 4 bases short and J 2 bases short, with 11 bases between. The CDR3 consists of 14 residues.

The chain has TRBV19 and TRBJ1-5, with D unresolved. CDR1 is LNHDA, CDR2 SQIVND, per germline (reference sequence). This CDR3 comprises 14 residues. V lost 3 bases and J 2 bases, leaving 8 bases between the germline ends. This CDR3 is CASSMWAGNQPQHF. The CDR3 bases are TGTGCCAGTAGTATGTGGGCCGGCAATCAGCCCCAGCATTTT.

The CDR3, as DNA: TGTGCCAGTAGCACACAGGGGGGTGGCAAAAACATTCAGTACTTC. Amino acid sequence: CASSTQGGGKNIQYF. The chain recombines TRBV19 with TRBJ2-4; 8 nucleotides match TRBD1. Trimming took 6 bases from V and 3 from J; bases not matched to a gene: 7. CDR3 length: 15 residues. Germline V gives CDR1 LNHDA, CDR2 SQIVND (reference sequence). Filled out from reference TRBV19 and TRBJ2-4, the complete variable domain reads DGGITQSPKYLFRKEGQNVTLSCEQNLNHDAMYWYRQDPGQGLRLIYYSQIVNDFQKGDIAEGYSVSREKKESFPLTVTSAQKNPTAFYLCASSTQGGGKNIQYFGAGTRLSVL.

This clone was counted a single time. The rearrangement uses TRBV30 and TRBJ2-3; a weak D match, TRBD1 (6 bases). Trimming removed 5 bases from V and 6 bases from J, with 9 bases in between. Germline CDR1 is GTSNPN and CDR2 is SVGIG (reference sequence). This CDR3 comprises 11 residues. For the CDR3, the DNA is TGTGCCTGGGCAAGGGGGGATACGCAGTATTTT. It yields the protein CAWARGDTQYF.

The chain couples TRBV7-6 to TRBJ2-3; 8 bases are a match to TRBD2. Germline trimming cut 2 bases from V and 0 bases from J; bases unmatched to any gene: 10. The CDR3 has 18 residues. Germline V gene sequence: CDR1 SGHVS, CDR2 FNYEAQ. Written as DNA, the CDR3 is TGTGCCAGCAGCTTACGCCCGGGAGGGCCTACTAGCACAGATACGCAGTATTTT. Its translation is CASSLRPGGPTSTDTQYF.

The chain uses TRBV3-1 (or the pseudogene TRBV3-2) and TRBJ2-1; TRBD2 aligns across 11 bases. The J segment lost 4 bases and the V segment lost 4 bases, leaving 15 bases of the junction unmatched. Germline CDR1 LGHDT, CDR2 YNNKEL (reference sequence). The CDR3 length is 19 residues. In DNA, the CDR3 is TGTGCCAGCAGCCGAACTAGCGGGAGTGTACCGGGATTTTACAATGAGCAGTTCTTC. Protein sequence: CASSRTSGSVPGFYNEQFF.

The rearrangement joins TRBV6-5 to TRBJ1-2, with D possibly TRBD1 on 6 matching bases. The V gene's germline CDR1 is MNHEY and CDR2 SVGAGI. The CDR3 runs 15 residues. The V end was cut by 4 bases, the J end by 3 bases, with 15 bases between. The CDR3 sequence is CASSSPQGPYYGYTF. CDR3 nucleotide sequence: TGTGCCAGCAGTTCCCCTCAGGGGCCTTACTATGGCTACACCTTC.